Listed here is a single TCR beta chain. Its target is not known. Germline CDR1 and CDR2: DFQATT and SNEGSKA (reference sequence). The CDR3 totals 12 residues. The germline V and J ends were trimmed by 7 bases and 0 bases, with 8 bases remaining between them. MiXCR was run by TCRdb on the reads, yielding one entry per CDR3 protein. The repertoire has about 700,000 distinct CDR3 sequences, around a third of them found once; the top ten carry approximately 18%. This entry is derived from a study of T cell repertoires in cytomegalovirus infection. The chain combines TRBV20-1 with TRBJ2-3, with D possibly TRBD2 on 5 matching bases. Sequencing was performed on cultured PBMCs, taken from culture after CMV antigen stimulation. This receptor was obtained from a human donor in good health (CMV status not recorded). Some clones in this sample may be carry-over from other donors' samples. CDR3: CSVSESTDTQYF. In DNA form, the CDR3 reads TGCAGTGTTAGCGAAAGCACAGATACGCAGTATTTT.